This T cell receptor (beta chain) was recorded in a study of CD8 T cells in Susac syndrome (dated 2019 in TCRdb). With regard to the full study: Repertoire sequencing was used to test whether CD8+ T cell activation and differentiation in Susac syndrome was antigen driven.

Here is what the overall study found, with its caveats: The number of individuals in the TCR sequencing and HLA analysis was acknowledged as relatively small.

Per the germline V gene (reference sequence), LNHDA is the CDR1 and SQIVND is the CDR2. From its cysteine to its phenylalanine, the CDR3 spans 15 amino acids. The kept DNA is CDR3 alone, 45 bases in frame from the first base. V loses 3 bases, J loses 1 base, and the germline ends lie 12 bases apart. High-throughput TCR beta sequencing profiled peripheral blood CD8+ and CD4+ T cells from healthy donors, Susac syndrome patients and multiple sclerosis patients. Healthy donors were age- and sex-matched controls. Bulk CD8+ and CD4+ T cells were purified by magnetic negative isolation, while CD8+ TEMRA cells were enriched using FACS. Blood was drawn into EDTA tubes, processed within 24 hours, and PBMCs were isolated by density gradient centrifugation. PBMCs intended for TCR sequencing were frozen in liquid nitrogen and were later thawed in a 37 degrees C water bath. A purity of at least 90% was achieved for sorted or isolated CD4+, CD8+ and CD8+ TEMRA cells.

RNA was extracted with the RNeasy kit and roughly 0.45 to 1 ug was reverse transcribed using random hexamers. The immunoSEQ multiplex PCR assay, covering 54 Vbeta and 13 Jbeta segments, was used to amplify TCR beta CDR3 regions. Bias from PCR amplification was corrected by using a synthetic template baseline for primer optimization and for computational correction. The original pipeline was this. Reads were annotated to V, D and J genes per IMGT and analyzed with immunoSEQ Analyzer, keeping only productive sequences. Clonality was computed as one minus Shannon entropy normalized by log2 of the number of productive unique sequences. Public and private clones were assessed among the 100 most prevalent clones of each patient and control. Clones were defined as Susac-specific if absent from the healthy and MS cohorts, from over a thousand published viral clones and from other ImmuneACCESS disease sequences. The raw public data were reprocessed by TCRdb itself: fastp quality trimming at Q25, MiXCR clonotype calling, in-frame beta chains only. One record per CDR3 amino acid sequence lists the most common genes and DNA. These V and J calls derive from TCRdb rather than the authors' analysis. The sample yields approximately 110,000 distinct CDR3 sequences; about 93% were counted once. Roughly 0.091% of the sample rests with the top ten.

As concerns this clonotype: What this receptor recognizes is not known. Base qualities are not recorded, but no much larger clone differs from it by a single base.

The receptor was isolated from a human donor in good health. The rearrangement combines TRBV19 with TRBJ1-1; the D segment cannot be called with confidence. The sequencing input was CD4+ T cells from PBMCs. The sequenced DNA is TGTGCCAGTAGTATCCCCCGGGTCCCGAACACTGAAGCTTTCTTT. Translation gives CASSIPRVPNTEAFF.